A single T cell receptor (beta chain) is shown here with its context. The data belong to a study of blood T cell repertoires in COVID-19. The CDR3 has 13 amino acids. Trimming removed 0 bases at V and 10 bases at J, with 8 bases between. The germline gives CDR1 SGHRS, CDR2 YFSETQ. Cohorts were assigned according to the clinical history that participants reported. TCRdb's copy holds only in-frame clones and misses some; the assay was immunoSEQ multiplex PCR. The table lists approximately 170,000 clones, less than 80% of them singletons. The chain has TRBV5-1 and TRBJ1-6; D is unresolved. The TCR was taken from a woman aged 70 to 79 in a cohort exposed to, infected with or recovered from COVID-19 (not recorded which). What was sequenced was PBMCs or T cells enriched from blood (not recorded which). The CDR3 DNA reads TGCGCCAGCAGCTTGGGGGAGGAATCACCCCTCCACTTT. As protein: CASSLGEESPLHF.